This T cell receptor beta chain was sequenced for a study of T cell responses to AZD1222 COVID-19 vaccine. To note about this clone: Its antigen is unknown.

General observations from the study: Spike was spanned by vaccine-associated CD4 TCRs, which were dominant at 160-218 and 743-854.

Germline trimming cut 4 bases from V and 2 bases from J; bases unmatched to any gene: 1. Germline CDR1 SNHLY, CDR2 FYNNEI. CDR3 length: 13 amino acids. Sequencing was performed with immunoSEQ multiplex PCR; in TCRdb, only in-frame clones are kept and a portion is missing. The data show around 200,000 clones, 85% to 90% seen once. The V call is TRBV2, the J call TRBJ1-2; 7 nucleotides align to TRBD1. This sequence was found in an adult in good health. The sample in question was peripheral blood, obtained on day 0 of AZD1222 vaccination. In DNA, the CDR3 is TGTGCCAGCAGTGGGGACAGCAACTATGGCTACACCTTC. It translates to CASSGDSNYGYTF.